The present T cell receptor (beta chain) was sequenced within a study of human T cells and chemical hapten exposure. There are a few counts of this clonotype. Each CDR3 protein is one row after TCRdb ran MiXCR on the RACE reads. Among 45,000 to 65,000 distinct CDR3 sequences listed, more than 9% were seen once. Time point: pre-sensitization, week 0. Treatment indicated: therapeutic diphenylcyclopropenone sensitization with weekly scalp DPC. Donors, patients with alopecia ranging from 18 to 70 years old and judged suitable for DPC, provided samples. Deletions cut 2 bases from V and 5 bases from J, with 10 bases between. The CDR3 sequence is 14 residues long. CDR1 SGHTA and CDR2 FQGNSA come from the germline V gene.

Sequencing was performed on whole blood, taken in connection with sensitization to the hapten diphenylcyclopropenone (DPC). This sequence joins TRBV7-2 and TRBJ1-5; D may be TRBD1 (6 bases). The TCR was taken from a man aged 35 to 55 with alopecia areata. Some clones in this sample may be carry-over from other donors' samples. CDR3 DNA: TGTGCCAGCAGCTTAAAGACAGGTGATCAGCCCCAGCATTTT. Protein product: CASSLKTGDQPQHF.